This T cell receptor beta chain is from a study of blood T cell repertoires in COVID-19. The wider study: Sites in the United States, Italy and Spain provided acute and convalescent COVID-19 samples.

V lost 5 bases, J lost 3 bases, and 8 bases lay in between. From germline, CDR1 is SGHTA and CDR2 FQGNSA. The CDR3 spans 13 residues. Methods used by the authors: Reference gene primers were amplified, and this amplification served to estimate nucleated cell counts. Profiling relied on immunoSEQ multiplex PCR, and the TCRdb table lists in-frame clones only, not all of them. The D gene and trimming were derived from the DNA, and the V and J assignments and clone size from that table. The repertoire holds over 200,000 clones, around 79% seen once, with around 3.4% in the top ten. This chain connects TRBV7-2 to TRBJ1-5; D is unclear. The receptor was isolated from a woman aged 80 or over with acute or convalescent COVID-19. The material sequenced was peripheral blood. The CDR3 DNA sequence: TGTGCCAGCAGCCTCAGTTACAATCAGCCCCAGCATTTT. Protein sequence: CASSLSYNQPQHF.